Shown below are 29 T cell receptor beta chains from a single sample sequenced in a study of blood T cells in healthy people across ages. Together with a sample-barcoded 5' primer, a J-beta primer mix was included in a second PCR lasting about 7 to 11 cycles. TCRdb processed the 5' RACE reads anew with MiXCR; each CDR3 protein has one entry. This sample has approximately 600,000 distinct CDR3 sequences; around three fifths occur once, and the top ten carry over 35%. Sequenced input: blood. The receptors shown here come from a man aged 55 to 70 in good health.

The chain is built from TRBV9 and TRBJ2-2, with D possibly being TRBD1 or TRBD2 (5 bases each). The CDR3 consists of 13 residues. Germline CDR1 is SGDLS and CDR2 is YYNGEE. The ends were cut back, 4 bases at V and 6 bases at J, with 10 bases in the middle. CDR3 amino acids: CASSLRGAGELFF. The DNA for the CDR3 is TGTGCCAGCAGCCTTAGAGGGGCCGGGGAGCTGTTTTTT.

The chain links TRBV29-1 to TRBJ1-1, with 7 bases fitting TRBD1. V lost 6 bases to trimming and J lost 1 base; unmatched junction nucleotides: 5. This CDR3 contains 13 residues. Germline V gene lookup returns CDR1 SQVTM and CDR2 ANQGSEA. The CDR3 DNA is TGCAGCGTCTTCGGGACAGCGAACACTGAAGCTTTCTTT. Residues: CSVFGTANTEAFF. Full variable domain (remainder filled in from reference TRBV29-1 and TRBJ1-1): SAVISQKPSRDICQRGTSLTIQCQVDSQVTMMFWYRQQPGQSLTLIATANQGSEATYESGFVIDKFPISRPNLTFSTLTVSNMSPEDSSIYLCSVFGTANTEAFFGQGTRLTVV.

The chain links TRBV12-3 or TRBV12-4 to TRBJ2-5, with D possibly TRBD1 on 6 matching bases. V was trimmed by 6 bases and J by 4 bases, leaving 15 bases between them. This CDR3 comprises 14 residues. The CDR3 region is CASSYRVGGETQYF. In DNA form, the CDR3 reads TGTGCCAGCAGCTACAGGGTAGGGGGAGAGACCCAGTACTTC.

The chain is built from TRBV29-1 and TRBJ2-4, with 7 bases aligning to TRBD2. Per germline, CDR1 SQVTM and CDR2 ANQGSEA. CDR3 length: 15 amino acids. J lost 6 bases, V lost 3 bases, and 11 bases had no gene match. The CDR3 protein is CSVETGTSGGNIQYF. DNA for the CDR3: TGCAGCGTTGAGACCGGGACCTCGGGAGGAAACATTCAGTACTTC.

J is TRBJ2-4 and V is TRBV4-2, with D uncertain. CDR3 size: 16 residues. CDR1 LGHNA and CDR2 YNFKEQ come from the germline V gene. Trimming left V 0 bases short and J 2 bases short, with 11 bases between. The CDR3 DNA sequence: TGTGCCAGCAGCCAAGAAGCTGCGACCCCCAAAAACATTCAGTACTTC. This gives the protein CASSQEAATPKNIQYF.

This chain links TRBV5-6 with TRBJ2-1, with 14 bases aligning to TRBD2. CDR1 is SGHDT, CDR2 YYEEEE, per germline. V lost 0 bases and J lost 7; bases outside the gene matches: 6. The CDR3 loop spans 17 amino acids. Written as DNA, the CDR3 is TGTGCCAGCAGCTTGGGCCTTGGACTAGCGGGGGGAAATGAGCAGTTCTTC. This sequence encodes CASSLGLGLAGGNEQFF.

The CDR3 loop reads CASSPKGQLYNSPLHF. CDR3 bases: TGTGCCAGCAGCCCGAAGGGACAGTTGTATAATTCACCCCTCCACTTT. V is TRBV7-2 and J is TRBJ1-6; 7 bases align to TRBD1. The CDR3 covers 16 residues. V lost 5 bases, J lost 4 bases, and 8 bases stayed unmatched. CDR1 and CDR2 from the germline V gene are SGHTA and FQGNSA.

V and J are TRBV29-1 and TRBJ1-1, with 8 bases fitting TRBD1. Trimming cost V 8 bases and J 6 bases; bases outside gene matches: 8. In germline, CDR1 is SQVTM, CDR2 ANQGSEA. The CDR3 has 12 amino acids. This chain's CDR3 is CSSTTGAAEAFF. In DNA form, the CDR3 reads TGCAGCTCTACGACAGGGGCAGCTGAAGCTTTCTTT.

J is TRBJ1-2 and V is TRBV10-3, with D possibly matching TRBD1 (6 bases). V was cut by 5 bases and J by 8 bases, with 12 bases left in between. Germline CDR1 is ENHRY and CDR2 is SYGVKD. This CDR3 is 12 amino acids long. The CDR3 bases are TGTGCCATCAGTCAGGGACAACAGGGCTACACCTTC. This encodes CAISQGQQGYTF.

The chain recombines TRBV7-6 with TRBJ2-7, with 13 nucleotides matching TRBD2. The DNA end is more similar to TRBJ2-5, so the J call may be wrong. Germline CDR1 reads SGHVS; CDR2 reads FNYEAQ. This CDR3 comprises 16 residues. CDR3 nucleotides: TGTGCCAGCAGCTATACTAGCGGGGGGGCCGGGGAGACCCAGTACTTC. Translation gives CASSYTSGGAGETQYF.

V usage is TRBV5-4 and J usage is TRBJ2-7, with D possibly being TRBD1 or TRBD2 (6 bases each). In germline, CDR1 is SGHNT, CDR2 YYREEE (reference sequence). This CDR3 region has 17 residues. The V end lost 2 bases, the J end lost 1 base, and 19 bases lay between the germline ends. The CDR3 coding sequence is TGTGCCAGCAGCTTCGTAGTAGCGAGGGGGGCATCCTACGAGCAGTACTTC. It specifies CASSFVVARGASYEQYF.

This chain joins TRBV4-1 and TRBJ2-7, with 12 bases that match TRBD2. The CDR3 is 16 residues long. CDR1 and CDR2 from the germline V gene are MGHRA and YSYEKL. The ends lost 4 bases at V and 2 bases at J; junction bases unmatched: 6. The CDR3 nucleotides are TGCGCCAGCAGCCTCGAGACTAGCGGGGGCCCCTACGAGCAGTACTTC. Translated, it gives CASSLETSGGPYEQYF.

The chain recombines TRBV2 with TRBJ2-4; D may be TRBD2 (5 bases). V lost 1 base and J lost 13, with 17 bases in between. Germline-derived CDR1 and CDR2 are SNHLY and FYNNEI. CDR3 length: 14 amino acids. This chain's CDR3 is CASSEENRRWEQYF. CDR3 DNA sequence: TGTGCCAGCAGTGAAGAAAACCGGCGATGGGAGCAGTACTTC.

This chain uses TRBV6-6 with TRBJ1-6; D not resolved. The germline V gene encodes CDR1 MNHNY and CDR2 SVGAGI (reference sequence). V was trimmed by 0 bases and J by 5 bases, leaving 8 bases between them. The CDR3 extends over 15 amino acids. DNA for the CDR3: TGTGCCAGCAGTTACTCCGGGATTGATAATTCACCCCTCCACTTT. Its translation is CASSYSGIDNSPLHF.

This clonotype was detected only once. The chain carries TRBV5-6 and TRBJ2-7, with D unclear. V shed 4 bases and J shed 0 bases, with 14 bases lying between them. CDR1 SGHDT and CDR2 YYEEEE come from the germline V gene. This CDR3 spans 15 amino acids. The DNA for the CDR3 is TGTGCCAGCAGCATAGGGTTGGTGAGCTCCTACGAGCAGTACTTC. Encoded protein: CASSIGLVSSYEQYF.

The CDR3 here is CASSVGTGENQPQHF. CDR3 DNA: TGCGCCAGCAGCGTGGGGACAGGTGAGAATCAGCCCCAGCATTTT. The chain couples TRBV5-1 to TRBJ1-5, with 8 bases matching TRBD1. Germline CDR1 reads SGHRS; CDR2 reads YFSETQ. The J segment lost 4 bases and the V segment lost 4 bases, leaving 7 bases of the junction unmatched. The CDR3 consists of 15 residues.

The CDR3 spells CASSFLSRGSNQPQHF. The CDR3 DNA reads TGTGCCAGCAGCTTTCTCAGTAGAGGGAGCAATCAGCCCCAGCATTTT. The chain uses TRBV7-2 and TRBJ1-5; no clear D. Per the germline V gene, CDR1 is SGHTA and CDR2 is FQGNSA. The CDR3 has 16 residues. V lost 3 bases, J lost 1 base, and 13 bases lay in between. The entire variable domain, with the rest obtained from reference TRBV7-2 and TRBJ1-5, is as follows: GAGVSQSPSNKVTEKGKDVELRCDPISGHTALYWYRQSLGQGLEFLIYFQGNSAPDKSGLPSDRFSAERTGGSVSTLTIQRTQQEDSAVYLCASSFLSRGSNQPQHFGDGTRLSIL.

V is TRBV5-1 and J is TRBJ2-2, with D uncertain. Germline CDR1 reads SGHRS; CDR2 reads YFSETQ. V dropped 6 bases and J dropped 4 bases, with 16 bases sitting between them. The CDR3 runs 15 residues. DNA of the CDR3: TGCGCCAGCAAAGCTGGCAGCTCGGGCACCGGGGAGCTGTTTTTT. Its translation is CASKAGSSGTGELFF.

This clonotype appeared a few times. The chain has TRBV12-3 or TRBV12-4 and TRBJ1-6, with D unclear. Trimming removed 5 bases at V and 11 bases at J, with 10 bases between. The CDR3 runs 12 residues. The DNA of the CDR3 is TGTGCCAGCAGTCCCGGGCCTACACCCCTCCACTTT. Encoded protein: CASSPGPTPLHF.

This clonotype has only a few counts. The CDR3 loop reads CASSQRRHTDTQYF. CDR3 sequence (DNA): TGTGCCAGCAGCCAGCGGCGTCACACAGATACGCAGTATTTT. This rearrangement joins TRBV7-2 to TRBJ2-3; tentatively, D is TRBD2 (5 bases). V was trimmed by 5 bases and J by 2 bases, leaving 11 bases between them. This CDR3 comprises 14 residues. Germline CDR1 and CDR2: SGHTA and FQGNSA.

In its sample, this clonotype was seen many times. The CDR3: CASSQEGNGGDSPLHF. The CDR3, as DNA: TGTGCCAGCAGCCAAGAGGGGAACGGTGGTGATTCACCCCTCCACTTT. The chain joins TRBV4-2 to TRBJ1-6, with D hard to call. The CDR3 contains 16 residues. Per the germline V gene, CDR1 is LGHNA and CDR2 is YNFKEQ. The V gene lost 0 bases and the J gene lost 8 bases, with 14 bases spanning the gap.

This clonotype was recorded only once. V is TRBV7-9 and J is TRBJ1-2; weak D call: TRBD1 (5 bases). CDR3 length equals 15 residues. The V gene lost 5 bases and the J gene lost 4 bases, with 17 bases spanning the gap. CDR1 is SEHNR, CDR2 FQNEAQ, per germline (reference sequence). The CDR3 loop reads CASSPLARGGYGYTF. In DNA form, the CDR3 reads TGTGCCAGCAGCCCCTTGGCGAGGGGCGGCTATGGCTACACCTTC.

On this clonotype: One end of the junction does not line up with germline, which may come from a read error. The chain joins TRBV20-1 to TRBJ1-5; 7 nucleotides line up with TRBD1. Germline loops: CDR1 DFQATT, CDR2 SNEGSKA (reference sequence). The length of the CDR3 is 12 residues. CDR3 in amino acids: CSARQGNQPRHF. The CDR3 DNA follows: TGCAGTGCTCGACAGGGTAATCAGCCCCGGCATTTT.

V is TRBV20-1 and J is TRBJ1-5; D remains unclear. Germline lookup yields CDR1 DFQATT and CDR2 SNEGSKA (reference sequence). The CDR3 has 14 amino acids. The germline V and J ends were trimmed by 6 bases and 0 bases, with 12 bases remaining between them. The CDR3 coding sequence is TGCAGTGCGATACCGGTATATAGCAATCAGCCCCAGCATTTT. It specifies CSAIPVYSNQPQHF.

This clonotype occurred once. This chain connects TRBV6-1 to TRBJ2-5; no definite D call. Trimming pared 2 bases from V and 1 base from J, leaving 5 bases between. CDR1 and CDR2 (germline): MNHNS, SASEGT. The CDR3 length is 13 residues. The CDR3 reads CASSEYSQETQYF. The DNA for the CDR3 is TGTGCCAGCAGTGAATACAGCCAAGAGACCCAGTACTTC.

On this clonotype itself: A junction boundary mismatches the germline segment, possibly from a read error. The rearrangement uses TRBV7-9 and TRBJ2-6, with D perhaps matching TRBD2 (6 bases). The CDR3 extends over 16 amino acids. Germline V lookup: CDR1 SEHNR, CDR2 FQNEAQ (reference sequence). In DNA form, the CDR3 reads TGTGCCAGCAGCTTAGCCGGGGGTACTGGGGCCAACGCCCTGACTTTC. As protein: CASSLAGGTGANALTF.

The chain carries TRBV11-2 and TRBJ2-3, with D unclear. The germline V gene encodes CDR1 SGHAT and CDR2 FQNNGV. Trimming removed 3 bases from V and 2 bases from J, with 6 bases in between. This CDR3 has 13 amino acids. This CDR3 reads CASSLAHTDTQYF. DNA of the CDR3: TGTGCCAGCAGCTTGGCACACACAGATACGCAGTATTTT.

The chain uses TRBV29-1 and TRBJ2-3, with D maybe TRBD1 (6 bases). Trimming stripped 4 bases from V and 2 bases from J, with 16 bases between. The CDR3 loop spans 15 amino acids. Germline assignment: CDR1 SQVTM and CDR2 ANQGSEA. The CDR3 spells CSVGDPTGYTDTQYF. Written as DNA, the CDR3 is TGCAGCGTTGGGGATCCGACAGGTTACACAGATACGCAGTATTTT.

This clonotype was seen a handful of times. The rearrangement joins TRBV7-2 to TRBJ2-1, with 8 bases identical to TRBD2. CDR1 is SGHTA and CDR2 is FQGNSA in the germline V gene. With 1 base clipped from V and 0 bases from J, the junction kept 8 bases outside the gene matches. The length of the CDR3 is 18 residues. The CDR3, as DNA: TGTGCCAGCAGCTTAGACCGGGGGGGTTACAGCTCCTACAATGAGCAGTTCTTC. Its protein product is CASSLDRGGYSSYNEQFF.